A single T cell receptor (beta chain) is shown here with its context. Source study methods: Using reference gene primer amplification, nucleated cell counts were estimated. TCRdb keeps only in-frame clones here, not all; method: immunoSEQ multiplex PCR. V and J calls and clone size are as listed in that table; D and trimming were resolved from the DNA. The table includes over 55,000 clones, about four fifths detected once. The data belong to a study of blood T cell repertoires in COVID-19. For the study at large: The samples span acute and convalescent COVID-19 from the United States, Italy and Spain. T cells, B-cell-depleted T cells, or PBMCs supplied cDNA or gDNA.

V was pared by 5 bases and J by 6 bases, with 7 bases of the junction left unmatched. Germline assignment: CDR1 SGHRS and CDR2 YFSETQ. This CDR3 spans 15 amino acids. The gene calls are TRBV5-1 and TRBJ1-3; 11 nucleotides match TRBD1. Material: peripheral blood. The receptor comes from a man between 45 and 60 years old with active COVID-19. This CDR3 is CASSQGTGGTNTIYF. The CDR3 DNA reads as TGCGCCAGCAGTCAAGGGACAGGGGGTACAAACACCATATATTTT.